The 6 T cell receptor beta chains listed next were all sequenced from one sample in a study of CD4 T cells in relation to SARS-CoV-2 and coronaviruses (dated by TCRdb to the early 2020s). Antigen specificity for these receptors is unknown. CD4+ T cells from unexposed donors were collected before the COVID-19 pandemic (2011-2018). After approximately eleven days of culture, CD4+ T cells were isolated with the EasySep CD4+ T cell isolation kit. The library was obtained by the immunoSEQ multiplex PCR assay. TCRdb provides this immuneACCESS table in a form limited to in-frame rearrangements. Some clones are lacking; in checked studies, under half of them reflect an unresolved V gene, and why the rest are absent is not known. Present in this sample are around 24,000 clones, 70% to 80% of which were seen just once. 21% of the sample belongs to the ten largest clones. What was sequenced was CD4+ T cells from PBMCs, cultured in vitro. The receptors stem from a human donor in good health.

This chain's CDR3 is CASSELAGSWETQYF. CDR3 coding DNA: TGTGCCAGCAGCGAATTGGCGGGGAGTTGGGAGACCCAGTACTTC. V and J are TRBV7-3 and TRBJ2-5; a weak D match, TRBD2 (6 bases). Germline V gene sequence: CDR1 SGHTA, CDR2 FQGTGA. This CDR3 is built from 15 residues. The germline V and J ends were trimmed by 5 bases and 5 bases, with 18 bases remaining between them.

This chain uses TRBV5-1 with TRBJ2-7, with D possibly being TRBD1 (7 bases). The CDR3 runs to 15 residues. CDR1 and CDR2 (germline): SGHRS, YFSETQ. The germline V and J ends were trimmed by 4 bases and 5 bases, with 19 bases remaining between them. The CDR3 here is CASSTQGGSMNEQYF. CDR3 coding DNA: TGCGCCAGCAGCACTCAGGGGGGTAGCATGAACGAGCAGTACTTC.

This chain connects TRBV5-1 to TRBJ2-7; D not resolved. The CDR3 is made up of 15 amino acids. The V end was cut by 4 bases, the J end by 5 bases, with 19 bases between. Germline V gene data show CDR1 as SGHRS and CDR2 as YFSETQ. CDR3 bases: TGCGCCAGCAGCCCCCAGCCTTCTATACAGAACGAGCAGTACTTC. Amino acid sequence: CASSPQPSIQNEQYF.

The chain has TRBV30 and TRBJ2-3; 7 nucleotides align to TRBD1. Germline CDR1 GTSNPN, CDR2 SVGIG (reference sequence). V trimming: 2 bases; J trimming: 6 bases; junction bases outside the gene matches: 11. This CDR3 contains 15 residues. For the CDR3, the DNA is TGTGCCTGGAGTTCGGGCGACAGGGATGTGGATACGCAGTATTTT. Amino acid sequence: CAWSSGDRDVDTQYF.

V gene TRBV13 combines with J gene TRBJ1-3, with TRBD1 matching over 10 bases. Trimming at V came to 4 bases and at J to 3 bases, leaving 6 bases not matched to a gene. The CDR3 totals 16 residues. The germline CDR1 and CDR2 sequences are PRHDT and FYEKMQ (reference sequence). The CDR3 DNA is TGTGCCAGCAGCTCCGGGACAGGGGTTAGTGGAAACACCATATATTTT. Encoded protein: CASSSGTGVSGNTIYF.

The rearrangement uses TRBV9 and TRBJ1-5; D remains unclear. The germline gives CDR1 SGDLS, CDR2 YYNGEE. The CDR3 is made up of 14 amino acids. With 5 bases removed from V and 0 bases from J, the gap between germline ends came to 9 bases. This chain's CDR3 is CASSEGSSNQPQHF. As DNA, the CDR3 is TGTGCCAGCAGTGAAGGGTCTAGCAATCAGCCCCAGCATTTT.